Presented here are 21 T cell receptor beta chains from one specimen sequenced in a study of CD8 T cells in ankylosing spondylitis. TCRdb reanalysed the 5' RACE reads using MiXCR and keeps one entry per CDR3 protein. Among 340,000 or so distinct CDR3 sequences listed, about 15% were seen once. Sample: blood, either unsorted or a sorted T cell fraction (not recorded which). These receptors came from a male donor with ankylosing spondylitis or in good health (not recorded which).

The chain uses TRBV5-1 and TRBJ1-1; 11 bases align to TRBD1. The CDR3 loop spans 14 amino acids. V lost 4 bases and J lost 6; bases outside the gene matches: 5. CDR1 is SGHRS, CDR2 YFSETQ, per germline. This CDR3 is CASSLGDRGSEAFF. CDR3 in DNA: TGCGCCAGCAGCCTCGGGGACAGGGGGTCTGAAGCTTTCTTT.

The sample holds a few counts of this clonotype. V usage is TRBV7-2 and J usage is TRBJ2-1; 7 bases are shared with TRBD1. In germline, CDR1 is SGHTA, CDR2 FQGNSA. V lost 4 bases, J lost 3 bases, and 6 bases stayed unmatched. The length of the CDR3 is 15 residues. CDR3 sequence: CASSSGTEVYNEQFF. In nucleotides, the CDR3 is TGTGCCAGCAGCTCCGGGACAGAAGTCTACAATGAGCAGTTCTTC.

The chain combines TRBV2 with TRBJ2-7; D is unclear. CDR1 and CDR2 from the germline V gene are SNHLY and FYNNEI. V shed 7 bases and J shed 3 bases, with 10 bases lying between them. This CDR3 spans 12 amino acids. CDR3 nucleotide sequence: TGTGCCAGCAACTTAGCAAACTACGAGCAGTACTTC. Translated, it gives CASNLANYEQYF.

This clonotype appeared a few times. The chain joins TRBV15 to TRBJ2-3; D is perhaps TRBD1 (6 bases). Germline CDR1 LNHNV, CDR2 YYDKDF (reference sequence). With 1 base removed from V and 6 bases from J, the gap between germline ends came to 11 bases. This CDR3 region has 14 residues. DNA of the CDR3: TGTGCCACCAGCAGAGGACAGGACGGGGATACGCAGTATTTT. It codes for CATSRGQDGDTQYF.

The chain links TRBV11-2 to TRBJ2-7, with D perhaps TRBD2 (7 bases). The CDR3 loop spans 15 amino acids. CDR1 and CDR2 from the germline V gene are SGHAT and FQNNGV. The ends were cut back, 0 bases at V and 3 bases at J, with 12 bases in the middle. CDR3 sequence reads: CASSLDRGGGYEQYF. The CDR3 DNA is TGTGCCAGCAGCTTAGATCGGGGAGGGGGCTACGAGCAGTACTTC.

This clonotype was seen ten or more times. CDR3 DNA: TGTGCCAGCAGTTTAATAGGGAGGTCAAATGAGCAGTTCTTC. It translates to CASSLIGRSNEQFF. This chain joins TRBV12-3 or TRBV12-4 and TRBJ2-1; tentative D call: TRBD2 (6 bases). V lost 2 bases and J lost 7, with 12 bases in between. The CDR3 extends over 14 amino acids.

This chain connects TRBV7-8 to TRBJ1-1; no firm D call. V was cut by 5 bases and J by 7 bases, with 5 bases left in between. Germline V gene lookup returns CDR1 SGHVS and CDR2 FQNEAQ. The CDR3 is made up of 10 amino acids. The CDR3 DNA follows: TGTGCCAGCAGCCACCTTGAAGCTTTCTTT. As protein: CASSHLEAFF.

The J gene is TRBJ1-4, the V gene TRBV4-1, with TRBD1 matching 7 bases. The CDR3 is 16 residues long. CDR1 is MGHRA and CDR2 is YSYEKL in the germline V gene. V was clipped by 4 bases and J by 7 bases; unmatched bases: 12. The CDR3 reads CASSRTKQGNPEKLFF. DNA of the CDR3: TGCGCCAGCAGCCGGACAAAACAGGGGAATCCTGAAAAACTGTTTTTT.

The rearrangement uses TRBV12-3 or TRBV12-4 and TRBJ2-1, with D hard to call. Trimming shortened V by 5 bases and J by 0 bases, and 11 bases separated the two germline ends. This CDR3 contains 15 residues. The CDR3 sequence: CASSPRSSSYNEQFF. The CDR3, as DNA: TGTGCCAGCAGTCCACGAAGTAGCTCCTACAATGAGCAGTTCTTC.

The chain couples TRBV7-6 to TRBJ2-3; no definite D call. The CDR3 has 12 amino acids. Trimming cost V 3 bases and J 6 bases, with 7 bases left between them. Germline loops: CDR1 SGHVS, CDR2 FNYEAQ. In DNA, the CDR3 is TGTGCCAGCAGCTTCCTCCGCGATACGCAGTATTTT. It specifies CASSFLRDTQYF.

This clonotype was seen a handful of times. The chain carries TRBV12-3 or TRBV12-4 and TRBJ2-5; D assignment may be TRBD1 or TRBD2 (6 bases each). The CDR3 totals 13 residues. V was pared by 5 bases and J by 4 bases, with 11 bases between. CDR3 coding DNA: TGTGCCAGCAGTAGGGGGGAAAGAGAGACCCAGTACTTC. Its translation is CASSRGERETQYF.

This clonotype was detected only a few times. CDR3 loop: CSTSSGGPIPDTQYF. CDR3 nucleotide sequence: TGCAGTACTTCTAGCGGGGGCCCTATCCCGGATACGCAGTATTTT. The rearrangement joins TRBV20-1 to TRBJ2-3; 10 nucleotides match TRBD2. CDR3 length equals 15 residues. Looked up from germline, CDR1 is DFQATT and CDR2 is SNEGSKA (reference sequence). The V segment lost 8 bases and the J segment 6 bases; nucleotides outside the gene matches: 14.

This clonotype was found a few times. The chain recombines TRBV20-1 with TRBJ2-1; a possible D gene is TRBD2 (6 bases). The CDR3 has 11 residues. Germline CDR1 DFQATT, CDR2 SNEGSKA (reference sequence). V was cut by 3 bases and J by 8 bases, with 8 bases left in between. DNA for the CDR3: TGCAGTGCTAGCGGCGGGGATGAGCAGTTCTTC. It translates to CSASGGDEQFF.

This clonotype was counted ten times or more. The chain carries TRBV6-5 and TRBJ1-1; D is undetermined. This CDR3 is 14 amino acids long. V lost 5 bases and J 1 base, leaving 11 bases between the germline ends. Germline lookup yields CDR1 MNHEY and CDR2 SVGAGI. Here the CDR3 reads CASSNPPGNTEAFF. The CDR3, as DNA: TGTGCCAGCAGTAACCCTCCTGGGAACACTGAAGCTTTCTTT.

This clonotype was recorded a few times. The chain couples TRBV4-1 to TRBJ2-7; the D is unclear. The CDR3 is made up of 12 amino acids. Per the germline V gene, CDR1 is MGHRA and CDR2 is YSYEKL. Trimming stripped 3 bases from V and 4 bases from J, with 7 bases between. The CDR3 is CASSQGKYEQYF. CDR3 coding DNA: TGCGCCAGCAGCCAGGGTAAATACGAGCAGTACTTC.

This clonotype has just a few counts. The chain joins TRBV7-9 to TRBJ1-3; D unresolved. The germline V and J ends were trimmed by 0 bases and 0 bases, with 3 bases remaining between them. This CDR3 comprises 14 residues. Germline V gives CDR1 SEHNR, CDR2 FQNEAQ (reference sequence). CDR3 sequence (DNA): TGTGCCAGCAGCTTAGCTGTCTCTGGAAACACCATATATTTT. Translation gives CASSLAVSGNTIYF. The variable domain in full, with the rest retrieved from reference TRBV7-9 and TRBJ1-3, is DTGVSQNPRHKITKRGQNVTFRCDPISEHNRLYWYRQTLGQGPEFLTYFQNEAQLEKSRLLSDRFSAERPKGSFSTLEIQRTEQGDSAMYLCASSLAVSGNTIYFGEGSWLTVV.

This clonotype was counted ten times or more. The V and J genes are TRBV12-3 or TRBV12-4 and TRBJ2-1; no definite D call. The CDR3 consists of 12 residues. Trimming cost V 4 bases and J 0 bases, with 1 base left between them. The CDR3 spells CASSYSYNEQFF. The CDR3 bases are TGTGCCAGCAGTTACTCCTACAATGAGCAGTTCTTC.

The chain uses TRBV5-6 and TRBJ1-3; D possibly corresponds to TRBD1 (5 bases). The CDR3 has 16 residues. Germline-derived CDR1 and CDR2 are SGHDT and YYEEEE. Trimming left V 2 bases short and J 2 bases short, with 14 bases between. The CDR3 region is CASSFGTLVAGNTIYF. CDR3 bases: TGTGCCAGCAGCTTTGGGACCCTCGTGGCTGGAAACACCATATATTTT.

This clonotype occurred a few times. The chain carries TRBV20-1 and TRBJ2-3; unclear D gene. Looked up from germline, CDR1 is DFQATT and CDR2 is SNEGSKA (reference sequence). V lost 0 bases and J 3 bases, leaving 16 bases between the germline ends. The CDR3 totals 16 residues. In DNA form, the CDR3 reads TGCAGTGCTAGAGAAGGTGTCGGCAGAAAGACAGATACGCAGTATTTT. This sequence encodes CSAREGVGRKTDTQYF.

This clonotype was counted at least ten times. This chain joins TRBV15 and TRBJ1-2; 7 nucleotides align to TRBD1. CDR3 length: 16 residues. V trimming: 0 bases; J trimming: 3 bases; junction bases outside the gene matches: 7. Per the germline V gene, CDR1 is LNHNV and CDR2 is YYDKDF (reference sequence). The DNA for the CDR3 is TGTGCCACCAGCAGAGAGACCTACAGGGGCGACTATGGCTACACCTTC. Amino acids: CATSRETYRGDYGYTF.

This clonotype was detected only a few times. This sequence joins TRBV4-1 and TRBJ1-2; the match to TRBD1 covers 8 bases. The CDR3 spans 14 residues. V was pared by 4 bases and J by 7 bases, with 8 bases of the junction left unmatched. Germline V gives CDR1 MGHRA, CDR2 YSYEKL. The CDR3 DNA sequence: TGCGCCAGCAGCCGGACAACAGGGGGAGGTGGCTACACCTTC. Translated: CASSRTTGGGGYTF.